Listed below are T cell receptor beta chains from one sample, sequenced in a study of cytomegalovirus exposure and HLA in healthy donors. Method: immunoSEQ multiplex PCR; TCRdb's copy keeps in-frame clones and lacks some. This sample carries 95,000 or so clones, 77% of them seen once, and the ten largest clones take 4.9%. Sequencing was done on a sample of PBMCs. The receptor set was obtained from a woman in her 40s in good health and CMV-seronegative. Each CDR3 is given with its conserved first and last residue. D genes are given only for firm matches. Not every row has a clone size; where given, it reads once, few, many or a size class.

cdr3_aa: CARRDYEQYF; cdr3_nt: TGTGCAAGGCGTGACTACGAGCAGTACTTC; d_call: NA; clone_size: once; v_call: TRBV12-2; j_call: TRBJ2-7
cdr3_aa: CASSLGGSGSGNTIYF; cdr3_nt: TGCGCCAGCAGCTTGGGCGGGAGTGGGTCTGGAAACACCATATATTTT; d_call: NA; clone_size: few; v_call: TRBV5-1; j_call: TRBJ1-3
cdr3_aa: CASNPGGGNEQFF; cdr3_nt: TGTGCCAGCAACCCGGGCGGGGGGAATGAGCAGTTCTTC; d_call: TRBD2; clone_size: NA; v_call: TRBV5-4; j_call: TRBJ2-1
cdr3_aa: CASSLRGDTEAFF; cdr3_nt: TGTGCCAGCTCTCTCCGGGGGGACACTGAAGCTTTCTTT; d_call: NA; clone_size: medium-sized; v_call: TRBV5-4; j_call: TRBJ1-1
cdr3_aa: CAWGTAGEQYF; cdr3_nt: TGTGCCTGGGGCACGGCCGGGGAGCAGTACTTC; d_call: NA; clone_size: few; v_call: TRBV30; j_call: TRBJ2-7
cdr3_aa: CASSLVPGGTEAFF; cdr3_nt: TGTGCCAGCAGCTTGGTTCCCGGGGGCACTGAAGCTTTCTTT; d_call: NA; clone_size: NA; v_call: TRBV11-2; j_call: TRBJ1-1
cdr3_aa: CASSPYRGETQYF; cdr3_nt: TGTGCCAGCTCACCATACAGGGGGGAGACCCAGTACTTC; d_call: TRBD1; clone_size: NA; v_call: TRBV18; j_call: TRBJ2-5
cdr3_aa: CASSQSTAGDGTGELFF; cdr3_nt: TGCGCCAGCAGCCAAAGTACCGCGGGGGATGGCACCGGGGAGCTGTTTTTT; d_call: TRBD2; clone_size: NA; v_call: TRBV4-1; j_call: TRBJ2-2
cdr3_aa: CASSLPGGSYEQYF; cdr3_nt: TGCGCCAGCAGCCTTCCAGGGGGGAGCTACGAGCAGTACTTC; d_call: NA; clone_size: NA; v_call: TRBV4-1; j_call: TRBJ2-7
cdr3_aa: CATGPGTGGYTGELFF; cdr3_nt: TGCGCCACCGGACCCGGGACAGGGGGTTACACCGGGGAGCTGTTTTTT; d_call: TRBD1; clone_size: NA; v_call: TRBV5-1; j_call: TRBJ2-2
cdr3_aa: CASSPGLRTITDTQYF; cdr3_nt: TGTGCCAGCTCACCAGGACTCCGTACGATTACAGATACGCAGTATTTT; d_call: NA; clone_size: NA; v_call: TRBV18; j_call: TRBJ2-3
cdr3_aa: CASSEAGLVREKLFF; cdr3_nt: TGTGCCAGCAGTGAAGCGGGGTTGGTACGTGAAAAACTGTTTTTT; d_call: NA; clone_size: NA; v_call: TRBV25-1; j_call: TRBJ1-4
cdr3_aa: CASSTAGGTQTDTQYF; cdr3_nt: TGTGCCAGCAGTACGGCAGGGGGTACTCAGACAGATACGCAGTATTTT; d_call: TRBD1; clone_size: NA; v_call: TRBV27; j_call: TRBJ2-3
cdr3_aa: CASSQEPRGTYEQYF; cdr3_nt: TGCGCCAGCAGCCAAGAACCCAGGGGTACCTACGAGCAGTACTTC; d_call: NA; clone_size: NA; v_call: TRBV4-3; j_call: TRBJ2-7
cdr3_aa: CASSQITQGLGANVLTF; cdr3_nt: TGTGCCAGCAGCCAGATTACACAGGGGCTCGGGGCCAACGTCCTGACTTTC; d_call: TRBD1; clone_size: few; v_call: TRBV4-2; j_call: TRBJ2-6
cdr3_aa: CSVARSGAEQYF; cdr3_nt: TGCAGCGTCGCAAGATCGGGTGCCGAGCAGTACTTC; d_call: NA; clone_size: NA; v_call: TRBV29-1; j_call: TRBJ2-7
cdr3_aa: CASSEGAGLPSEQYF; cdr3_nt: TGTGCCAGCAGTGAAGGGGCAGGTCTTCCCTCCGAGCAGTACTTC; d_call: NA; clone_size: NA; v_call: TRBV6-1; j_call: TRBJ2-7
cdr3_aa: CAWRKERGVRTDTQYF; cdr3_nt: TGTGCCTGGAGAAAGGAGCGGGGGGTCCGCACAGATACGCAGTATTTT; d_call: TRBD2; clone_size: NA; v_call: TRBV30; j_call: TRBJ2-3
cdr3_aa: CASSVAGPRDTQYF; cdr3_nt: TGTGCCAGCAGCGTAGCTGGCCCCCGAGATACGCAGTATTTT; d_call: NA; clone_size: NA; v_call: TRBV9; j_call: TRBJ2-3
cdr3_aa: CASSEAPGQGSEQYF; cdr3_nt: TGTGCCAGCAGTGAAGCCCCGGGACAGGGGAGCGAGCAGTACTTC; d_call: TRBD1; clone_size: NA; v_call: TRBV6-1; j_call: TRBJ2-7
cdr3_aa: CAISNRENTEAFF; cdr3_nt: TGTGCCATCTCCAACAGGGAGAACACTGAAGCTTTCTTT; d_call: NA; clone_size: NA; v_call: TRBV27; j_call: TRBJ1-1
cdr3_aa: CASSLLGLLATNEKLFF; cdr3_nt: TGTGCCAGCAGCTTGCTCGGACTGCTAGCAACTAATGAAAAACTGTTTTTT; d_call: NA; clone_size: NA; v_call: TRBV5-6; j_call: TRBJ1-4
cdr3_aa: CASSLEVLLNTEAFF; cdr3_nt: TGTGCCAGCAGTCTAGAAGTACTTCTCAACACTGAAGCTTTCTTT; d_call: NA; clone_size: NA; v_call: TRBV6-6; j_call: TRBJ1-1
cdr3_aa: CASSPPLRDRDYGYTF; cdr3_nt: TGTGCCAGCAGCCCACCCCTCCGGGACAGAGACTATGGCTACACCTTC; d_call: TRBD1; clone_size: NA; v_call: TRBV7-9; j_call: TRBJ1-2
cdr3_aa: CASSLHGGSSYNEQFF; cdr3_nt: TGTGCCAGCAGCTTACACGGGGGGAGCTCCTACAATGAGCAGTTCTTC; d_call: TRBD2; clone_size: few; v_call: TRBV5-8; j_call: TRBJ2-1
cdr3_aa: CASSLGSAGTGLFF; cdr3_nt: TGTGCCAGCAGCTTAGGCTCGGCGGGAACGGGACTGTTTTTT; d_call: NA; clone_size: NA; v_call: TRBV11-2; j_call: TRBJ1-4
cdr3_aa: CASEISGGNEQYF; cdr3_nt: TGTGCCAGCGAGATTAGCGGGGGCAACGAGCAGTACTTC; d_call: TRBD2; clone_size: NA; v_call: TRBV6-1; j_call: TRBJ2-7
cdr3_aa: CASSLNPRTFSGNTIYF; cdr3_nt: TGTGCCAGCAGCTTAAACCCCCGCACATTCTCTGGAAACACCATATATTTT; d_call: NA; clone_size: NA; v_call: TRBV7-2; j_call: TRBJ1-3
cdr3_aa: CASSLESGSEAFF; cdr3_nt: TGCGCCAGCAGCTTGGAGTCAGGGTCTGAAGCTTTCTTT; d_call: NA; clone_size: once; v_call: TRBV5-1; j_call: TRBJ1-1
cdr3_aa: CASSLDLAGTTDTQYF; cdr3_nt: TGCGCCAGCAGCTTGGATCTAGCGGGGACCACAGATACGCAGTATTTT; d_call: TRBD2; clone_size: NA; v_call: TRBV5-1; j_call: TRBJ2-3
cdr3_aa: CASSLDRGKQPQHF; cdr3_nt: TGTGCCAGCAGTTTGGACAGGGGTAAACAGCCCCAGCATTTT; d_call: TRBD1; clone_size: NA; v_call: TRBV6-5; j_call: TRBJ1-5
cdr3_aa: CASSVESGSTDTQYF; cdr3_nt: TGTGCCAGCAGCGTAGAGTCCGGGAGCACAGATACGCAGTATTTT; d_call: NA; clone_size: NA; v_call: TRBV9; j_call: TRBJ2-3
cdr3_aa: CASRTGPTNSPLHF; cdr3_nt: TGTGCCAGCCGGACAGGGCCCACTAATTCACCCCTCCACTTT; d_call: TRBD1; clone_size: NA; v_call: TRBV27; j_call: TRBJ1-6